These T cell receptor beta chains were read from a single sample in a study of identical twins. Each CDR3 protein gets one entry after TCRdb re-called the 5' RACE reads with MiXCR. The sample has about 240,000 distinct CDR3 sequences, about 11% seen once. Sequenced: memory T cells sorted from blood. The receptor set was obtained from a man aged 50 or older in good health. The CDR3 runs from the conserved cysteine through the conserved F or W. Fields, in order: CDR3 DNA, CDR3 protein, D gene, J gene, clone size, V gene. A D gene is named only where the DNA matches it firmly. Where a row states a size, it is once, few, many or the class of an expanded clone; other rows omit it.

TGTGCCAGCATCCCCGACGGAATGAACACTGAAGCTTTCTTT	CASIPDGMNTEAFF	-	TRBJ1-1	-	TRBV2
TGTGCCAGTAGGCTAGCGGGAGAGGAGACCCAGTACTTC	CASRLAGEETQYF	TRBD2	TRBJ2-5	many	TRBV7-2
TGTGCCAGCAGCTTAGTATCAGGCCCTCAAGAGACCCAGTACTTC	CASSLVSGPQETQYF	-	TRBJ2-5	few	TRBV7-2
TGTGCCAGCAGTGGAGAGACCCAGTACTTC	CASSGETQYF	-	TRBJ2-5	many	TRBV6-1
TGTGCCAGCCGGGGGAGGAGCCTCTACGAGCAGTACTTC	CASRGRSLYEQYF	-	TRBJ2-7	-	TRBV6-2/TRBV6-3
TGTGCCAGCAGCCCGATTACAGGGCAGCCCCAGCATTTT	CASSPITGQPQHF	-	TRBJ1-5	-	TRBV3-1
TGTGCCAGCAGCCCCAGCGGGACAGGGTGGTTGGGAGAGACCCAGTACTTC	CASSPSGTGWLGETQYF	TRBD1	TRBJ2-5	many	TRBV7-8
TGTGCCAGCAGTTTATTGCAGGGGAGCGAGCAGTACTTC	CASSLLQGSEQYF	-	TRBJ2-7	-	TRBV27
TGCAGTGCCCCCAGGGAGACCCAGTACTTC	CSAPRETQYF	-	TRBJ2-5	many	TRBV20-1
TGTGCCAGCAGTAATTCAGGGGGCGGCGAGCAGTACTTC	CASSNSGGGEQYF	TRBD1	TRBJ2-7	few	TRBV27
TGTGCCAGCAGTTCGGACAGGGGCTTACACAATGAGCAGTTCTTC	CASSSDRGLHNEQFF	TRBD1	TRBJ2-1	few	TRBV27
TGTGCCAGCAGTATACAGGGGGGATACACTGAAGCTTTCTTT	CASSIQGGYTEAFF	TRBD1	TRBJ1-1	few	TRBV12-3/TRBV12-4
TGCAGTGCTAGAGCCGGCCGCTCTGGGGCCAACGTCCTGACTTTC	CSARAGRSGANVLTF	-	TRBJ2-6	many	TRBV20-1
TGTGCCTGTGACAGGGACCATTCACCCCTCCACTTT	CACDRDHSPLHF	TRBD1	TRBJ1-6	-	TRBV30
TGTGCCAGCGCCGCCGGGCCGGGACTCAGCAATGAGCAGTTCTTC	CASAAGPGLSNEQFF	-	TRBJ2-1	-	TRBV3-1
TGTGCCAGCAGCTTGAGGAGTAATGAAAAACTGTTTTTT	CASSLRSNEKLFF	-	TRBJ1-4	-	TRBV5-5
TGTGCCAGCAGTCATGGGCAAGAGACCCAGTACTTC	CASSHGQETQYF	-	TRBJ2-5	many	TRBV7-2
TGTGCCAGCAGCTTTTTACGGGGGCTTACCACAGATACGCAGTATTTT	CASSFLRGLTTDTQYF	-	TRBJ2-3	few	TRBV13
TGTGCCAGCAGCGCAGCACCAGGAAGGAACACTGAAGCTTTCTTT	CASSAAPGRNTEAFF	-	TRBJ1-1	few	TRBV9
TGTGCCAGCAGTCCGAATTTAGGGGGGAATGAAAAACTGTTTTTT	CASSPNLGGNEKLFF	-	TRBJ1-4	many	TRBV25-1
TGCAGTGCTAGAGCCCCAGGAGCGGGCGTGGATGAGCAGTTCTTC	CSARAPGAGVDEQFF	-	TRBJ2-1	few	TRBV20-1
TGTGCCAGCAGCCAAGAGAGGGGGGGCTGGTACGAGCAGTACTTC	CASSQERGGWYEQYF	-	TRBJ2-7	-	TRBV3-1
TGTGCCAGCAGCAATTACAGGGCGACCTATGGCTACACCTTC	CASSNYRATYGYTF	-	TRBJ1-2	many	TRBV5-6
TGTGCCAGCAGTCAAACCCTAACAGGGAACACCGGGGAGCTGTTTTTT	CASSQTLTGNTGELFF	-	TRBJ2-2	-	TRBV2
TGTGCCAGCAGCTTACCGGGCCCAATTGAAGCTTTCTTT	CASSLPGPIEAFF	-	TRBJ1-1	many	TRBV7-8
TGTGCCAGCAGCTCACTGGGGGTCACCGGGGAGCTGTTTTTT	CASSSLGVTGELFF	-	TRBJ2-2	-	TRBV7-2
TGTGCCAGCTCACCACTCCAGGGGGCTCGCACAGATACGCAGTATTTT	CASSPLQGARTDTQYF	TRBD1	TRBJ2-3	few	TRBV18
TGTGCCAGCTCACCAGGGACTAGCGGGATGAACATGTATGAGCAGTTCTTC	CASSPGTSGMNMYEQFF	TRBD2	TRBJ2-1	few	TRBV18
TGTGCCAGCAGTTACTCGAAAGGGCAGACTAACTATGGCTACACCTTC	CASSYSKGQTNYGYTF	-	TRBJ1-2	-	TRBV6-2/TRBV6-3
TGTGCCAGCAGCCTCAACTCTGGGGCCAACGTCCTGACTTTC	CASSLNSGANVLTF	-	TRBJ2-6	many	TRBV7-2
TGTGCCAGCAGCTTACAGAGACAGCAAGAGACCCAGTACTTC	CASSLQRQQETQYF	-	TRBJ2-5	many	TRBV7-9
TGTGCCACCAGTGATCGGACTAGCGGGAGGGGAAGCTCCTACAATGAGCAGTTCTTC	CATSDRTSGRGSSYNEQFF	TRBD2	TRBJ2-1	few	TRBV24-1
TGCGCCAGCAGATCCGGGACGGGCTCAATGAACACTGAAGCTTTCTTT	CASRSGTGSMNTEAFF	-	TRBJ1-1	-	TRBV5-1
TGTGCCAGCAGTTTAGTGACTAGAACAGGGGAGCTGTTTTTT	CASSLVTRTGELFF	-	TRBJ2-2	many	TRBV12-3/TRBV12-4
TGCGCCAGCAGCCAAGATTCGGGGATGGGCTACAATGAGCTGTTCTTC	CASSQDSGMGYNELFF	-	TRBJ2-1	-	TRBV4-1